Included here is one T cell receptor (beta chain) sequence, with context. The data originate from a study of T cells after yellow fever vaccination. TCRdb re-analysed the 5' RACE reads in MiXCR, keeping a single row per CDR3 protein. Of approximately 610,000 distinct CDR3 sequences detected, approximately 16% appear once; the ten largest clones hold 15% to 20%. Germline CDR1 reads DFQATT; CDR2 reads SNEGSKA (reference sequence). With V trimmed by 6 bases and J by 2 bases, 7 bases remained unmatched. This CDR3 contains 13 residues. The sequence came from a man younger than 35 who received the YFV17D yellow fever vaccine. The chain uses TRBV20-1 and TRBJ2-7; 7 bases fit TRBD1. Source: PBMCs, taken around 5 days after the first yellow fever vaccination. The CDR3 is CSANRDSTYEQYF. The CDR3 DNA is TGCAGTGCAAATCGGGACAGTACCTACGAGCAGTACTTC.